This is a list of T cell receptor beta chains from one sample in a study of shared clonotypes between healthy human individuals. Sequenced by immunoSEQ multiplex PCR; TCRdb stores in-frame clones only, minus some. The sample holds fewer than 700,000 clones; roughly 72% are singletons and the top ten take 12%. Sequencing used PBMCs. The receptors come from a woman between 40 and 55 years old in good health. Some clones in this sample may be carry-over from other donors' samples. The conserved cysteine and the conserved F or W are not part of the CDR3 here.

V: TRBV11-2
CDR3: ATTLGLAEYNEQF

V: TRBV11-3
CDR3: ASSFAGIGTQY

V: TRBV6-6
CDR3: ASSPGASYGYT

V: TRBV18
CDR3: ASSPQAGANGVEQY

V: TRBV11-3
CDR3: ASRTSGAHINLTDTQY

V: TRBV18
CDR3: ASSSRTSGNEQY

V: TRBV28
CDR3: ASSQLGTLSYEQY

V: TRBV23-1
CDR3: ASSQYEAGGKETQY

V: TRBV5-4
CDR3: ASSGMTGNSYEQY

V: TRBV5-6
CDR3: ASNWAYGNTEAF

V: TRBV6-5
CDR3: ASTRSDTQY

V: TRBV28
CDR3: ASRSGQGSYNEQF

V: TRBV6-5
CDR3: ASSFLGASYNEQF

V: TRBV25-1
CDR3: ASSEVGGDFPYNEQF

V: TRBV6-1
CDR3: ASNRDRNYEQY

V: TRBV28
CDR3: ATTQRTTYEQY

V: TRBV9
CDR3: ASSVSGTETQY

V: TRBV30
CDR3: AWSRLAGEGNEQF

V: TRBV4-1
CDR3: ASSSRDQSSYNEQF

V: TRBV2
CDR3: ATTSGSEETQY

V: TRBV2
CDR3: ASSAQGRASTGELF

V: TRBV19
CDR3: ASSIETAGEKLF

V: TRBV10-2
CDR3: ASSDWLREGPTQY

V: TRBV18
CDR3: ASSPPPMWGANYNEQF

V: TRBV7-6
CDR3: ASSAQGSTEAF

V: TRBV25-1
CDR3: ASSEFGLGGTGELF

V: TRBV9
CDR3: ASSVGDPRQGYYEQY

V: TRBV11-1
CDR3: ASSSRQRDTQY

V: TRBV11-3
CDR3: ASSLGGSYNEQF

V: TRBV9
CDR3: ASSVELVAGSTGELF

V: TRBV6-5
CDR3: ASSEGGNQPQH

V: TRBV7-9
CDR3: ASSLGLTLHQETQY

V: TRBV5-6
CDR3: ASSKRTGVNTDTQY

V: TRBV2
CDR3: ASKRDAANEQY

V: TRBV5-5
CDR3: ASSSQGATNEKLF

V: TRBV29-1
CDR3: SVESGTNTEAF

V: TRBV7-3
CDR3: AGSRMSWTGELF

V: TRBV7-9
CDR3: ASSLDRDMETQY

V: TRBV6-5
CDR3: ASSRWDRRSYEQY

V: TRBV6-6
CDR3: ASSYSDTLNTEAF

V: TRBV6-1
CDR3: ASTQGQGSGELF

V: TRBV19
CDR3: ASSIRQASNYGYT

V: TRBV5-1
CDR3: ASSPGAGGSTGETQY

V: TRBV28
CDR3: ASSPRGQNLRGQY

V: TRBV5-5
CDR3: ASTVTGAYNQPQH

V: TRBV10-2
CDR3: ASSEFDRGYTEAF

V: TRBV18
CDR3: ASSASGANTGELF

V: TRBV28
CDR3: ASSLVQGNSPLH

V: TRBV7-3
CDR3: ASSLFTGGSYEQY

V: TRBV7-3
CDR3: ASSYQVNTEAF

V: TRBV30
CDR3: AWSVPGLDYNEQF

V: TRBV10-3
CDR3: AITNPGVGNYGYT

V: TRBV5-4
CDR3: ASSYSGRWRDTQY

V: TRBV28
CDR3: ASSSRRQGPLREQY

V: TRBV4-1
CDR3: ASSQGKKSGPYEQY

V: TRBV4-2
CDR3: ASSQEKYNEQF